The 10 T cell receptor beta chains listed next were all sequenced from one sample in a study of somatic mutations in cytotoxic T cells in rheumatoid arthritis. Method: immunoSEQ multiplex PCR; TCRdb's copy keeps in-frame clones and lacks some. Among roughly 13,000 clones listed, just under 80% were seen once. Sequencing was done on a sample of CD8+ T cells sorted from blood. Receptors were obtained from an adult with rheumatoid arthritis.

The rearrangement joins TRBV28 to TRBJ1-5, with a possible D match to TRBD1 (5 bases). The CDR3 loop spans 15 amino acids. The germline V gene has CDR1 MDHEN and CDR2 SYDVKM. V dropped 0 bases and J dropped 2 bases, with 8 bases sitting between them. CDR3 nucleotides: TGTGCCAGCAGTTTATGGGACACCGGCAATCAGCCCCAGCATTTT. It translates to CASSLWDTGNQPQHF. The complete variable domain, with remaining parts taken from reference TRBV28 and TRBJ1-5, reads DVKVTQSSRYLVKRTGEKVFLECVQDMDHENMFWYRQDPGLGLRLIYFSYDVKMKEKGDIPEGYSVSREKKERFSLILESASTNQTSMYLCASSLWDTGNQPQHFGDGTRLSIL.

This chain connects TRBV5-5 to TRBJ2-7; perhaps TRBD2 as D (5 bases). The germline gives CDR1 SGHKS, CDR2 YYEKEE (reference sequence). The V end was cut by 4 bases, the J end by 7 bases, with 15 bases between. There are 13 residues in the CDR3. The CDR3 region is CASSPSGNGEQYF. CDR3 DNA: TGTGCCAGCAGCCCCTCGGGAAATGGGGAGCAGTACTTC.

V is TRBV15 and J is TRBJ1-5, with D unclear. The germline CDR1 and CDR2 sequences are LNHNV and YYDKDF (reference sequence). This CDR3 contains 14 residues. V lost 4 bases to trimming and J lost 0 bases, with 7 bases between them. The CDR3 DNA reads TGTGCCACCAGCAAAGACAATAGCAATCAGCCCCAGCATTTT. Translating it yields CATSKDNSNQPQHF.

This clone was counted only a few times. The chain combines TRBV11-2 with TRBJ2-2; TRBD1 matches 10 bases. CDR3 size: 16 residues. Germline V gene sequence: CDR1 SGHAT, CDR2 FQNNGV. V lost 4 bases and J lost 6; bases outside the gene matches: 8. Written as DNA, the CDR3 is TGTGCCAGCAGCTGGGCGGGACAGGGGTTTGCCGGGGAGCTGTTTTTT. It specifies CASSWAGQGFAGELFF.

The chain recombines TRBV11-3 with TRBJ2-7, with 8 bases fitting TRBD1. The CDR3 consists of 13 residues. V was pared by 3 bases and J by 4 bases, with 2 bases of the junction left unmatched. The germline V gene has CDR1 SGHNT and CDR2 YENEEA. This chain's CDR3 is CASSFRQGYEQYF. In nucleotides, the CDR3 is TGTGCCAGCAGCTTTCGACAGGGGTACGAGCAGTACTTC.

The gene calls are TRBV7-9 and TRBJ2-2, with 8 bases identical to TRBD2. CDR3 length: 18 amino acids. Germline V CDR1 and CDR2: SEHNR, FQNEAQ (reference sequence). V was clipped by 4 bases and J by 7 bases; unmatched bases: 17. DNA of the CDR3: TGTGCCAGCAGCTCCACTTTATTAACGGGGGGGCCCTTCGGGGAGCTGTTTTTT. Its protein is CASSSTLLTGGPFGELFF.

The chain couples TRBV27 to TRBJ1-5; D is ambiguous. V lost 3 bases and J lost 4, with 7 bases in between. Germline CDR1 MNHEY, CDR2 SMNVEV (reference sequence). The CDR3 is 13 amino acids. The CDR3, as DNA: TGTGCCAGCAGTTTGTATAGGAATCAGCCCCAGCATTTT. Protein: CASSLYRNQPQHF.

J is TRBJ2-1 and V is TRBV9; D is ambiguous. The V end was cut by 3 bases, the J end by 4 bases, with 14 bases between. The CDR3 is 15 residues long. Germline V gene lookup returns CDR1 SGDLS and CDR2 YYNGEE. The CDR3 sequence: CASSASELWYNEQFF. DNA for the CDR3: TGTGCCAGCAGCGCCAGTGAGCTTTGGTACAATGAGCAGTTCTTC.

V usage is TRBV2 and J usage is TRBJ2-7, with 9 bases matching TRBD2. V gave up 1 base and J gave up 6 bases; unmatched junction bases: 10. Germline CDR1 is SNHLY and CDR2 is FYNNEI. The length of the CDR3 is 16 residues. The CDR3 nucleotides read TGTGCCAGCAGTGAAGATGGGACTAGCTTTAGGGGCGAGCAGTACTTC. This encodes CASSEDGTSFRGEQYF.

The V call is TRBV7-9, the J call TRBJ2-1; the match to TRBD2 covers 11 bases. CDR3 size: 13 residues. The ends lost 6 bases at V and 7 bases at J; junction bases unmatched: 2. The V gene's germline CDR1 is SEHNR and CDR2 FQNEAQ (reference sequence). The CDR3 nucleotides read TGTGCCAGCAGTACTAGCGGGAGTAATGAGCAGTTCTTC. It yields the protein CASSTSGSNEQFF.